The rows below give T cell receptor beta chains drawn from one sample of a study of blood T cell repertoires in COVID-19. Clones were read by immunoSEQ multiplex PCR, and TCRdb kept only the in-frame ones, dropping some. The data contain approximately 400,000 clones, approximately 91% of them singletons. Sequenced: PBMCs or T cells enriched from blood (not recorded which). These receptors came from a woman in her forties who had been exposed to COVID-19. Both conserved end residues are part of each CDR3. The D gene is left open where the match is weak. Clone size is not always given. Where it is, it says once, few, many or a class for expanded clones.

>TRBJ1-2|TRBV7-3|.|13|.
TGTGCCAGCAGCTTAGAGGGAATCGAGGGCTACACCTTC
CASSLEGIEGYTF
>TRBJ2-1|TRBV19|.|15|.
TGTGCCAGTAGTATTTACGGGGGGCTCTACAATGAGCAGTTCTTC
CASSIYGGLYNEQFF
>TRBJ2-3|TRBV19|once|14|.
TGTGCCAGTAGTATGGGAGCTAACACAGATACGCAGTATTTT
CASSMGANTDTQYF
>TRBJ1-2|TRBV30|.|13|TRBD1
TGTGCCTGGAGCGGGGACAGTCACTATGGCTACACCTTC
CAWSGDSHYGYTF
>TRBJ1-6|TRBV6-5|.|12|.
TGTGCCAGCAGTACCCTAAATTCACCCCTCCACTTT
CASSTLNSPLHF
>TRBJ2-3|TRBV24-1|.|15|.
TGTGCCACCAGTGATTTTACAGGGCCCACAGATACGCAGTATTTT
CATSDFTGPTDTQYF
>TRBJ2-7|TRBV7-9|many|13|.
TGTGCCAGCAGCCCTCGACAGGTCTCCGAGCAGTACTTC
CASSPRQVSEQYF
>TRBJ2-1|TRBV7-8|.|16|.
TGTGCCAGCAGCTTAGAGCGGACTCTACCCCGCCATGAGCAGTTCTTC
CASSLERTLPRHEQFF
>TRBJ1-2|TRBV5-6|.|12|.
TGTGCCAGCAGCCCAGGGGACTATGGCTACACCTTC
CASSPGDYGYTF
>TRBJ2-4|TRBV7-2|.|15|.
TGTGCCAGCAGCCCCGTACGGCGGCCCGGAAACATTCAGTACTTC
CASSPVRRPGNIQYF
>TRBJ1-1|TRBV19|.|11|TRBD1
TGTGCCAGTAGTATGACAGGGGAAGCTTTCTTT
CASSMTGEAFF
>TRBJ2-2|TRBV6-2/TRBV6-3|.|16|.
TGTGCCAGCAGTTGGTCCCAGGGCGGCGACACCGGGGAGCTGTTTTTT
CASSWSQGGDTGELFF
>TRBJ1-5|TRBV5-4|.|16|TRBD1
TGTGCCAGCAGCTTGGGGCCGGGACAGGTCAATCAGCCCCAGCATTTT
CASSLGPGQVNQPQHF
>TRBJ1-1|TRBV7-9|.|14|.
TGTGCCAGCAGCTTATTTGCACAGAACACTGAAGCTTTCTTT
CASSLFAQNTEAFF
>TRBJ2-6|TRBV7-2|.|16|.
TGTGCCAGCAGCCCCCAGGCGCTCTCTGGGGCCAACGTCCTGACTTTC
CASSPQALSGANVLTF
>TRBJ2-1|TRBV9|.|15|TRBD2
TGTGCCAGCAGCGTAGGACTAGCAGGCGACAATGAGCAGTTCTTC
CASSVGLAGDNEQFF
>TRBJ1-4|TRBV6-1|.|18|TRBD1
TGTGCCAGCAGTGAACAGCTGAACAGGGGTACTCTTAATGAAAAACTGTTTTTT
CASSEQLNRGTLNEKLFF
>TRBJ2-7|TRBV18|.|16|TRBD2
TGTGCCAGCTCACCAAGTCCCGCGGGGGGCTCCTACGAGCAGTACTTC
CASSPSPAGGSYEQYF
>TRBJ1-5|TRBV3-1/TRBV3-2|.|16|TRBD1
TGTGCCAGCAGCCAGGGGACAGGGGCTAGCAATCAGCCCCAGCATTTT
CASSQGTGASNQPQHF
>TRBJ1-2|TRBV4-1|.|15|.
TGCGCCAGCAGCCAAGGTCAGGGGTCCCCTTTCGGCTACACCTTC
CASSQGQGSPFGYTF
>TRBJ1-2|TRBV5-5|once|14|.
TGTGCCAGCAGCCCAACCCCCCTAGGCTATGGCTACACCTTC
CASSPTPLGYGYTF
>TRBJ2-1|TRBV5-1|.|11|.
TGCGCCAGCAGCTCTCCCAATGAGCAGTTCTTC
CASSSPNEQFF
>TRBJ1-1|TRBV10-1|once|12|TRBD1
TGCGCCAGCGGGAGCCCGACAGGGAGAACTTTCTTT
CASGSPTGRTFF
>TRBJ2-7|TRBV7-8|.|17|.
TGTGCCAGCAGCTTAAATCCCCTCAGCGGTGAGACCTACGAGCAGTACTTC
CASSLNPLSGETYEQYF
>TRBJ1-5|TRBV7-2|.|13|TRBD1
TGTGCCAGCGGGTCGGACAGGGGTCAGCCCCAGCATTTT
CASGSDRGQPQHF
>TRBJ1-4|TRBV3-1/TRBV3-2|.|15|.
TGTGCCAGCAGCCACAGGGACTCTCCTAATGAAAAACTGTTTTTT
CASSHRDSPNEKLFF